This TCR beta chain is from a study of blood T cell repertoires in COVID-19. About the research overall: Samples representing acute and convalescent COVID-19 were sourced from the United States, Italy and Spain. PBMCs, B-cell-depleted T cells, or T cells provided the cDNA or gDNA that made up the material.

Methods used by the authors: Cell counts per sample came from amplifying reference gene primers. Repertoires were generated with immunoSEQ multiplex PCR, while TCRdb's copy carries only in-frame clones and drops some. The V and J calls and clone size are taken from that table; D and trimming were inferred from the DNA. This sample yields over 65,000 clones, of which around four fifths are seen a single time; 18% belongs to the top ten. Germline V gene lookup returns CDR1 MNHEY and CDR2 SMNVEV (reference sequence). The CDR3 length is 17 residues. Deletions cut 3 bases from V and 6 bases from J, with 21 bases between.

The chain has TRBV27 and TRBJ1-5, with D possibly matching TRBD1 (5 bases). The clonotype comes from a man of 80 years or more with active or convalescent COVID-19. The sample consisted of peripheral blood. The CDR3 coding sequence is TGTGCCAGCAGTTTCGGGCCGAGTCAGGGAGGAGGTCAGCCCCAGCATTTT. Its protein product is CASSFGPSQGGGQPQHF.